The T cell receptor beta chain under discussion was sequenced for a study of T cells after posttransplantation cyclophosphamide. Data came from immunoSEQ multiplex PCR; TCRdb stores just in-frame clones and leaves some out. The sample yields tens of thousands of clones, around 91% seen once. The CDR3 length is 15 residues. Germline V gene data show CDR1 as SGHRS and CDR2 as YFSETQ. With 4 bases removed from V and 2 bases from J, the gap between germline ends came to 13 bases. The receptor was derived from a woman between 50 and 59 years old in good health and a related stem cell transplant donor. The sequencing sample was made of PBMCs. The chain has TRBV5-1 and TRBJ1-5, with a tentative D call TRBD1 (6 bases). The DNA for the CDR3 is TGCGCCAGCAGCCCAAAGGGGGAACGCAATCAGCCCCAGCATTTT. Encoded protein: CASSPKGERNQPQHF. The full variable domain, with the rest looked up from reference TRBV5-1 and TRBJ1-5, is KAGVTQTPRYLIKTRGQQVTLSCSPISGHRSVSWYQQTPGQGLQFLFEYFSETQRNKGNFPGRFSGRQFSNSRSEMNVSTLELGDSALYLCASSPKGERNQPQHFGDGTRLSIL.